Listed below are T cell receptor beta chains from one sample, sequenced in a study of T-cell memory formation after mild COVID-19. MiXCR, applied by TCRdb to the 5' RACE reads, yields one record per CDR3 protein. The sample gives about 260,000 distinct CDR3 sequences, about a sixth of which show up once; around a fifth is in the top ten. Sequencing input: PBMCs or a T cell subset sorted from them (not recorded which). The receptor set was obtained from a young man who had mild COVID-19 (a few samples of this study predate the infection). Cell type and time point are not known. Both conserved end residues are part of each CDR3. The D gene is left open where the match is weak. Not every row has a clone size; where given, it reads once, few, many or a size class.

d_call: TRBD1
j_call: TRBJ2-2
v_call: TRBV6-5
clone_size: few
cdr3_length: 15
cdr3_aa: CASSWTGRYTGELFF
cdr3_nt: TGTGCCAGCAGTTGGACAGGGCGTTACACCGGGGAGCTGTTTTTT

d_call: -
j_call: TRBJ2-5
v_call: TRBV7-3
clone_size: few
cdr3_length: 15
cdr3_aa: CASSKYLGDQETQYF
cdr3_nt: TGTGCCAGCAGCAAATACCTTGGGGACCAAGAGACCCAGTACTTC

d_call: TRBD2
j_call: TRBJ2-7
v_call: TRBV6-5
clone_size: -
cdr3_length: 15
cdr3_aa: CASSHTSGGADEQYF
cdr3_nt: TGTGCCAGCAGCCATACTAGCGGGGGGGCTGACGAGCAGTACTTC

d_call: TRBD1
j_call: TRBJ2-5
v_call: TRBV5-8
clone_size: few
cdr3_length: 16
cdr3_aa: CASSANRGPLRETQYF
cdr3_nt: TGTGCCAGCAGCGCAAACAGGGGTCCCCTTCGGGAGACCCAGTACTTC

d_call: -
j_call: TRBJ1-2
v_call: TRBV12-3/TRBV12-4
clone_size: few
cdr3_length: 13
cdr3_aa: CASSPQEFRGYTF
cdr3_nt: TGTGCCAGCAGTCCACAGGAGTTCCGTGGCTACACCTTC

d_call: -
j_call: TRBJ1-4
v_call: TRBV7-9
clone_size: -
cdr3_length: 15
cdr3_aa: CASSYGPATNEKLFF
cdr3_nt: TGTGCCAGCAGCTACGGGCCTGCAACTAATGAAAAACTGTTTTTT

d_call: -
j_call: TRBJ2-5
v_call: TRBV2
clone_size: -
cdr3_length: 13
cdr3_aa: CASGDGLQETQYF
cdr3_nt: TGTGCCAGCGGGGACGGGCTCCAAGAGACCCAGTACTTC

d_call: TRBD1
j_call: TRBJ1-2
v_call: TRBV7-2
clone_size: once
cdr3_length: 14
cdr3_aa: CASRAGTAPYGYTF
cdr3_nt: TGTGCCAGCAGGGCCGGGACAGCCCCTTATGGCTACACCTTC

d_call: TRBD2
j_call: TRBJ2-1
v_call: TRBV4-3
clone_size: -
cdr3_length: 19
cdr3_aa: CASSHSASAGTSGNNEQFF
cdr3_nt: TGCGCCAGCAGCCACTCAGCCTCAGCCGGGACTAGCGGCAACAATGAGCAGTTCTTC

d_call: -
j_call: TRBJ2-1
v_call: TRBV20-1
clone_size: -
cdr3_length: 13
cdr3_aa: CSARSRAGNEQFF
cdr3_nt: TGCAGTGCTAGATCGCGAGCAGGCAATGAGCAGTTCTTC

d_call: -
j_call: TRBJ2-3
v_call: TRBV28
clone_size: -
cdr3_length: 13
cdr3_aa: CASSLRPGDTQYF
cdr3_nt: TGTGCCAGCAGTTTAAGACCCGGAGATACGCAGTATTTT

d_call: -
j_call: TRBJ1-1
v_call: TRBV5-4
clone_size: few
cdr3_length: 13
cdr3_aa: CASSSDGAAEAFF
cdr3_nt: TGTGCCAGCAGCTCCGACGGGGCGGCTGAAGCTTTCTTT

d_call: -
j_call: TRBJ2-1
v_call: TRBV30
clone_size: -
cdr3_length: 11
cdr3_aa: CAWGSFNEQFF
cdr3_nt: TGTGCCTGGGGCTCCTTTAACGAGCAGTTCTTC

d_call: -
j_call: TRBJ2-7
v_call: TRBV15
clone_size: -
cdr3_length: 13
cdr3_aa: CATSRDKGYEQYF
cdr3_nt: TGTGCCACCAGCAGAGACAAGGGGTACGAGCAGTACTTC

d_call: -
j_call: TRBJ2-7
v_call: TRBV29-1
clone_size: -
cdr3_length: 13
cdr3_aa: CSVGRDFSYEQYF
cdr3_nt: TGCAGCGTTGGCCGGGACTTCTCCTACGAGCAGTACTTC

d_call: -
j_call: TRBJ2-5
v_call: TRBV6-1
clone_size: few
cdr3_length: 13
cdr3_aa: CASTPGGKETQYF
cdr3_nt: TGTGCCAGCACCCCAGGGGGGAAAGAGACCCAGTACTTC

d_call: -
j_call: TRBJ1-6
v_call: TRBV2
clone_size: -
cdr3_length: 15
cdr3_aa: CASMSIGSRNSPLHF
cdr3_nt: TGTGCCAGCATGTCGATAGGCAGCCGTAATTCACCCCTCCACTTT

d_call: -
j_call: TRBJ2-1
v_call: TRBV5-8
clone_size: few
cdr3_length: 12
cdr3_aa: CASSSEINEQFF
cdr3_nt: TGTGCCAGCAGCTCGGAGATCAATGAGCAGTTCTTC

d_call: -
j_call: TRBJ2-1
v_call: TRBV20-1
clone_size: -
cdr3_length: 13
cdr3_aa: CSGSTDPYNEQFF
cdr3_nt: TGCAGTGGTAGCACCGACCCCTACAATGAGCAGTTCTTC

d_call: TRBD2
j_call: TRBJ2-2
v_call: TRBV20-1
clone_size: many
cdr3_length: 16
cdr3_aa: CSARDGLAGDTGELFF
cdr3_nt: TGCAGTGCTAGAGATGGACTAGCGGGGGACACCGGGGAGCTGTTTTTT

d_call: -
j_call: TRBJ2-7
v_call: TRBV30
clone_size: few
cdr3_length: 16
cdr3_aa: CAWSVRPGEGSYEQYF
cdr3_nt: TGTGCCTGGAGTGTACGCCCAGGGGAAGGCTCCTACGAGCAGTACTTC

d_call: -
j_call: TRBJ2-7
v_call: TRBV7-2
clone_size: few
cdr3_length: 13
cdr3_aa: CASSSTPLYEQYF
cdr3_nt: TGTGCCAGCAGCTCCACTCCTCTTTACGAGCAGTACTTC

d_call: -
j_call: TRBJ2-7
v_call: TRBV30
clone_size: -
cdr3_length: 11
cdr3_aa: CAWSLAYEQYF
cdr3_nt: TGTGCCTGGAGTCTCGCCTACGAGCAGTACTTC

d_call: -
j_call: TRBJ1-1
v_call: TRBV20-1
clone_size: many
cdr3_length: 14
cdr3_aa: CSARGSRAGTEAFF
cdr3_nt: TGCAGTGCTAGAGGAAGCAGGGCTGGCACTGAAGCTTTCTTT

d_call: TRBD2
j_call: TRBJ2-1
v_call: TRBV19
clone_size: -
cdr3_length: 16
cdr3_aa: CASSSPGLAAGDEQFF
cdr3_nt: TGTGCCAGTAGTAGCCCGGGACTAGCTGCAGGGGATGAGCAGTTCTTC

d_call: -
j_call: TRBJ1-4
v_call: TRBV5-1
clone_size: -
cdr3_length: 13
cdr3_aa: CASSTRYNEKLFF
cdr3_nt: TGCGCCAGCAGCACCAGGTATAATGAAAAACTGTTTTTT

d_call: TRBD1
j_call: TRBJ1-2
v_call: TRBV6-5
clone_size: -
cdr3_length: 13
cdr3_aa: CASRGQGPYGYTF
cdr3_nt: TGTGCCAGCAGAGGACAGGGCCCCTATGGCTACACCTTC

d_call: -
j_call: TRBJ2-1
v_call: TRBV5-1
clone_size: -
cdr3_length: 13
cdr3_aa: CASRGDNYNEQFF
cdr3_nt: TGCGCCAGTAGGGGGGATAACTACAATGAGCAGTTCTTC

d_call: TRBD1
j_call: TRBJ2-5
v_call: TRBV14
clone_size: -
cdr3_length: 15
cdr3_aa: CASSQEGQGVETQYF
cdr3_nt: TGTGCCAGCAGCCAAGAGGGACAGGGGGTAGAGACCCAGTACTTC

d_call: -
j_call: TRBJ2-3
v_call: TRBV7-9
clone_size: many
cdr3_length: 13
cdr3_aa: CASSLPLGDTQYF
cdr3_nt: TGTGCCAGCAGCCTCCCATTAGGTGATACGCAGTATTTT

d_call: -
j_call: TRBJ2-5
v_call: TRBV24-1
clone_size: -
cdr3_length: 13
cdr3_aa: CATSDFQEETQYF
cdr3_nt: TGTGCCACCAGTGATTTCCAGGAAGAGACCCAGTACTTC

d_call: -
j_call: TRBJ2-3
v_call: TRBV5-1
clone_size: -
cdr3_length: 16
cdr3_aa: CANPLPGPASTDTQYF
cdr3_nt: TGCGCCAATCCCCTTCCTGGGCCCGCTAGCACAGATACGCAGTATTTT

d_call: TRBD2
j_call: TRBJ2-5
v_call: TRBV2
clone_size: -
cdr3_length: 15
cdr3_aa: CASSRAGLGQETQYF
cdr3_nt: TGTGCCAGCAGCCGGGCAGGACTAGGACAAGAGACCCAGTACTTC

d_call: TRBD2
j_call: TRBJ2-1
v_call: TRBV20-1
clone_size: many
cdr3_length: 14
cdr3_aa: CSARELAAYNEQFF
cdr3_nt: TGCAGTGCTAGAGAACTAGCGGCCTACAATGAGCAGTTCTTC

d_call: TRBD2
j_call: TRBJ2-1
v_call: TRBV7-2
clone_size: -
cdr3_length: 14
cdr3_aa: CASSSLTSSNEQFF
cdr3_nt: TGTGCCAGCAGCTCCTTGACTAGCTCCAATGAGCAGTTCTTC

d_call: -
j_call: TRBJ1-6
v_call: TRBV4-1
clone_size: few
cdr3_length: 17
cdr3_aa: CASSQVQQGMGNSPLHF
cdr3_nt: TGCGCCAGCAGCCAGGTACAACAGGGTATGGGTAATTCACCCCTCCACTTT

d_call: TRBD2
j_call: TRBJ2-1
v_call: TRBV11-2
clone_size: few
cdr3_length: 16
cdr3_aa: CASSLTSGETYNEQFF
cdr3_nt: TGTGCCAGCAGCCTGACTAGCGGGGAAACCTACAATGAGCAGTTCTTC

d_call: -
j_call: TRBJ1-2
v_call: TRBV21-1
clone_size: -
cdr3_length: 13
cdr3_aa: CASSKEGAYGYTF
cdr3_nt: TGTGCCAGCAGCAAAGAAGGGGCCTATGGCTACACCTTC

d_call: -
j_call: TRBJ1-1
v_call: TRBV10-3
clone_size: -
cdr3_length: 13
cdr3_aa: CAISETENTEAFF
cdr3_nt: TGTGCCATCAGTGAGACGGAGAACACTGAAGCTTTCTTT

d_call: -
j_call: TRBJ1-1
v_call: TRBV5-6
clone_size: -
cdr3_length: 13
cdr3_aa: CASTLPRNTEAFF
cdr3_nt: TGTGCCAGCACCTTGCCCAGGAACACTGAAGCTTTCTTT

d_call: -
j_call: TRBJ2-2
v_call: TRBV7-9
clone_size: few
cdr3_length: 12
cdr3_aa: CASSWGTGELFF
cdr3_nt: TGTGCCAGCAGCTGGGGGACCGGGGAGCTGTTTTTT

d_call: -
j_call: TRBJ2-5
v_call: TRBV5-5
clone_size: -
cdr3_length: 14
cdr3_aa: CASSLGQSQETQYF
cdr3_nt: TGTGCCAGCAGCTTGGGGCAGAGCCAAGAGACCCAGTACTTC

d_call: TRBD1
j_call: TRBJ1-2
v_call: TRBV28
clone_size: few
cdr3_length: 13
cdr3_aa: CASRGQSPYGYTF
cdr3_nt: TGTGCCAGCAGGGGACAGAGCCCCTATGGCTACACCTTC

d_call: -
j_call: TRBJ2-2
v_call: TRBV6-2/TRBV6-3
clone_size: -
cdr3_length: 15
cdr3_aa: CASKPGDRNTGELFF
cdr3_nt: TGTGCCAGCAAACCGGGGGATCGAAACACCGGGGAGCTGTTTTTT

d_call: -
j_call: TRBJ2-3
v_call: TRBV7-3
clone_size: -
cdr3_length: 15
cdr3_aa: CASSLVGLSTDTQYF
cdr3_nt: TGTGCCAGCAGCTTAGTAGGTCTCAGCACAGATACGCAGTATTTT

d_call: -
j_call: TRBJ2-7
v_call: TRBV6-2/TRBV6-3
clone_size: many
cdr3_length: 13
cdr3_aa: CASSPQETYEQYF
cdr3_nt: TGTGCCAGCAGTCCTCAGGAGACCTACGAGCAGTACTTC

d_call: -
j_call: TRBJ2-7
v_call: TRBV20-1
clone_size: -
cdr3_length: 16
cdr3_aa: CSARDSVGRSSYEQYF
cdr3_nt: TGCAGTGCTAGAGATTCCGTAGGACGGAGCTCCTACGAGCAGTACTTC

d_call: -
j_call: TRBJ1-6
v_call: TRBV4-2
clone_size: few
cdr3_length: 15
cdr3_aa: CASSQDTVGGSPLHF
cdr3_nt: TGTGCCAGCAGCCAGGACACGGTCGGTGGCTCACCCCTCCACTTT

d_call: TRBD1
j_call: TRBJ2-3
v_call: TRBV10-3
clone_size: few
cdr3_length: 15
cdr3_aa: CAISESGQGRDTQYF
cdr3_nt: TGTGCCATCAGTGAGTCCGGACAGGGCAGAGATACGCAGTATTTT

d_call: TRBD1
j_call: TRBJ1-5
v_call: TRBV6-5
clone_size: -
cdr3_length: 15
cdr3_aa: CASSRGQDSNQPQHF
cdr3_nt: TGTGCCAGCAGTAGAGGACAGGATAGCAATCAGCCCCAGCATTTT